This T cell receptor beta chain was retrieved from a study of identifying expanded T cells in peripheral blood (dated by TCRdb to about 2019). Concerning the study at large: Technical replicates were generated by sequencing separate aliquots of the same genomic DNA pool, and four replicates were compared pairwise.

V is shortened by 6 bases, J by 4 bases, and the region joining them spans 8 bases. CDR3 length: 12 amino acids, cysteine to phenylalanine. Only the CDR3 part of the read is kept: 36 bases, read in frame from the first base. As encoded in the germline V gene, CDR1 is SNHLY while CDR2 is FYNNEI. On this clone itself: Its binding antigen is unknown. Base qualities are missing; no much larger clone stands one base away.

Overall study outcomes, separate from this receptor: The authors expected that over much longer intervals, such as months to years, biological variance in healthy repertoires might increase even further. For all healthy donors, the variance in clone template counts between roughly 2-week samples rose significantly as total template count increased. The binomial model flagged about 1.3 differentially abundant clones between technical replicates, compared with approximately 16 over around two weeks and approximately 19 over roughly 4 weeks. Across all healthy-donor time intervals, the beta-binomial model significantly cut both the number of clones called differentially abundant and the false-positive rate.

The immunoSEQ Assay, which relies on bias-controlled multiplex PCR amplification of genomic DNA, was used to profile TCRbeta CDR3 regions. The study's own analysis went as follows. To quantify the absolute abundance of each unique TCRbeta CDR3 region, the sequences were collapsed and filtered. Differential abundance was tested with two models: a binomial (Fisher-equivalent) model and a beta-binomial model that adds time-dependent variance fitted from healthy donors. Any clone with fewer than 5 combined templates was excluded, and a clone was called differentially abundant if its Benjamini-Hochberg FDR was below 0.01. Using the form v = (b*log(k)+a)^2, the beta-binomial variance was modeled as a function of the total template count across the two samples. The clones in this table, taken by TCRdb from immuneACCESS, are in-frame only. Not every clone is retained; where verified, under half of the shortfall comes from an unresolved V gene, and the cause of the rest is unknown. That table is the source of V, J and clone size, and D and trimming were worked out from the DNA. The sample table holds roughly 100,000 clones, of which 70% to 90% were seen once. About 15% of the sample rests with the top ten.

No immune events, such as infections, were documented for the healthy donors during the collection period. Healthy-donor blood repertoires served as a training cohort to calibrate time-dependent variance in a beta-binomial model of T-cell clone differential abundance. The training cohort was composed of around ten healthy donors, 3 female and 7 male. Donor ages ranged from 29 to 64 years, with an average of roughly 46 years. Whole blood from each healthy donor was obtained from a commercial supplier and was collected at three time points two to three weeks apart. Genomic DNA was extracted from unsorted whole blood for immunosequencing.

The V and J genes are TRBV2 and TRBJ2-3, with no reliable assignment of the D segment. The clonotype originates from a person aged 18 to 75 in good health. What was sequenced was blood. The CDR3: CASRPRADTQYF. The nucleotide sequence is TGTGCCAGCAGACCTAGGGCAGATACGCAGTATTTT.